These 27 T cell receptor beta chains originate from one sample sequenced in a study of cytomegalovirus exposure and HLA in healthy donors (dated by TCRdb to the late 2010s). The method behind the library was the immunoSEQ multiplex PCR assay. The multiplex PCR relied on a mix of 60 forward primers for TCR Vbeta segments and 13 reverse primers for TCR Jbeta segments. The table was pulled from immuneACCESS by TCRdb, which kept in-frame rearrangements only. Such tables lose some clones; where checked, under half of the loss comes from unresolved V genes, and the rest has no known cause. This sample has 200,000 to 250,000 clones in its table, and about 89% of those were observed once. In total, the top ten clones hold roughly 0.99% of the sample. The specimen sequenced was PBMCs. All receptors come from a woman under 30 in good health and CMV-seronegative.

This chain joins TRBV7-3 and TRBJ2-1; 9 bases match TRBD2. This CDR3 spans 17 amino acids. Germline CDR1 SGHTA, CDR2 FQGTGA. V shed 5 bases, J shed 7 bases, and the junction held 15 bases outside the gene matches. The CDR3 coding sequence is TGTGCCAGCAGCCGCTCGGCGTGGCGGGAGGGGGAGAATGAGCAGTTCTTC. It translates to CASSRSAWREGENEQFF. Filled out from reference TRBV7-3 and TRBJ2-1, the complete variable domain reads GAGVSQTPSNKVTEKGKYVELRCDPISGHTALYWYRQSLGQGPEFLIYFQGTGAADDSGLPNDRFFAVRPEGSVSTLKIQRTERGDSAVYLCASSRSAWREGENEQFFGPGTRLTVL.

CDR3 coding DNA: TGTGCCAGCAGCCCAATGGGACTAGCAGGGAACACCGGGGAGCTGTTTTTT. This gives the protein CASSPMGLAGNTGELFF. The V gene is TRBV11-2, the J gene TRBJ2-2; 9 nucleotides line up with TRBD2. V dropped 5 bases and J dropped 1; count of bases not matched to a gene: 8. CDR1 and CDR2 from the germline V gene are SGHAT and FQNNGV. The length of the CDR3 is 17 residues.

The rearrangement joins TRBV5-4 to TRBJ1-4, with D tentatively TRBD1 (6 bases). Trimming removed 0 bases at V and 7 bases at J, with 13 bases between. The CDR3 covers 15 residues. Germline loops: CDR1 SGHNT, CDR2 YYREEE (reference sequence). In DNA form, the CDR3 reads TGTGCCAGCAGCTTGGCCGGGGGGCGGGGTGAAAAACTGTTTTTT. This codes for CASSLAGGRGEKLFF.

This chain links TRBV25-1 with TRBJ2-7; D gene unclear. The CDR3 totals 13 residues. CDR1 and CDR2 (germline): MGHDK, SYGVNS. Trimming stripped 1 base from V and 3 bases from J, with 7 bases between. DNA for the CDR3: TGTGCCAGCAGTGAATTCGGTAGCTACGAGCAGTACTTC. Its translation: CASSEFGSYEQYF.

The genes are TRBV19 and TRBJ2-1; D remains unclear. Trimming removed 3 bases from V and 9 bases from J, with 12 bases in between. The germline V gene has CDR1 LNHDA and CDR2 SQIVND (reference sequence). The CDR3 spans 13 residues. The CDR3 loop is CASSIHTPGEQFF. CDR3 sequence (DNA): TGTGCCAGTAGTATCCACACCCCGGGTGAGCAGTTCTTC. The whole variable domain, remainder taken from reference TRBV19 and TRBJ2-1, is DGGITQSPKYLFRKEGQNVTLSCEQNLNHDAMYWYRQDPGQGLRLIYYSQIVNDFQKGDIAEGYSVSREKKESFPLTVTSAQKNPTAFYLCASSIHTPGEQFFGPGTRLTVL.

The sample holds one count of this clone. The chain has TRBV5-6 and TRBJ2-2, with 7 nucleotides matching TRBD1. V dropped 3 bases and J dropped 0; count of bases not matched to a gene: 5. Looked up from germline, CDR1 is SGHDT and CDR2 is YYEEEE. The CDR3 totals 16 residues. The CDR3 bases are TGTGCCAGCAGCTCCGTGGACAGGTCGAACACCGGGGAGCTGTTTTTT. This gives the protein CASSSVDRSNTGELFF.

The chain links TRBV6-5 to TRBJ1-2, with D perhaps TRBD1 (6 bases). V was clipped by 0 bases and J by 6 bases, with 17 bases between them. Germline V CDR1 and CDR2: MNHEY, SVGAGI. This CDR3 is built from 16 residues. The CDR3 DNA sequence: TGTGCCAGCAGTTACTCGACGTGGCCAGGGGCGGATGGCTACACCTTC. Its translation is CASSYSTWPGADGYTF.

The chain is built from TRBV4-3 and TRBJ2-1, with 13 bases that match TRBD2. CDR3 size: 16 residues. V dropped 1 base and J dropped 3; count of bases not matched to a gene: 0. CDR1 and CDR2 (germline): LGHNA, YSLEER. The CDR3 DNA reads TGCGCCAGCAGCCAAGGGACTAGCGGGGGCTACAATGAGCAGTTCTTC. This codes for CASSQGTSGGYNEQFF.

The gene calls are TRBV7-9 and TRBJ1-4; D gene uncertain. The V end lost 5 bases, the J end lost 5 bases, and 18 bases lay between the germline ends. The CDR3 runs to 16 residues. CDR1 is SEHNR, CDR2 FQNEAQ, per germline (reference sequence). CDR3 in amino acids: CASSPRGRYTNEKLFF. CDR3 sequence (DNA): TGTGCCAGCAGCCCCAGAGGTCGGTACACCAATGAAAAACTGTTTTTT.

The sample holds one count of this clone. The CDR3: CASSISGTGNYGYTF. The CDR3 nucleotides read TGTGCCAGTAGTATATCGGGGACAGGGAACTATGGCTACACCTTC. V and J are TRBV19 and TRBJ1-2, with 9 positions matching TRBD1. The CDR3 spans 15 residues. After removal of 2 bases from V and 2 bases from J, the junction contained 3 bases not matched to a gene. The germline V gene encodes CDR1 LNHDA and CDR2 SQIVND (reference sequence).

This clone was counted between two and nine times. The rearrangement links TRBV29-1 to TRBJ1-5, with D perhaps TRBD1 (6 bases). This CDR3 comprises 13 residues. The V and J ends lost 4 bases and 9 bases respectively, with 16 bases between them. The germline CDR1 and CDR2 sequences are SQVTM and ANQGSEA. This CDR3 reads CSVGTERDLPQHF. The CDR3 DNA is TGCAGCGTTGGGACAGAGCGAGATTTGCCCCAGCATTTT.

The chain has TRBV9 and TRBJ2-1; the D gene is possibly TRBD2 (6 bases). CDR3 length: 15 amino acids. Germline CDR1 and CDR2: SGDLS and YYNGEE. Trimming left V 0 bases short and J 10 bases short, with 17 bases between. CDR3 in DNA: TGTGCCAGCAGCGTAGAGTTGGGGACTCTCCGCGAGCAGTTCTTC. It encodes CASSVELGTLREQFF.

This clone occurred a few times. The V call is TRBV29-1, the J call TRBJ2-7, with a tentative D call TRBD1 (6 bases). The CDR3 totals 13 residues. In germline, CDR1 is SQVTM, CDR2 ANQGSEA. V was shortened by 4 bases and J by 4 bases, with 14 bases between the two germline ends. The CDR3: CSVGLAGAYEQYF. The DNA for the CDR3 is TGCAGCGTTGGTTTGGCAGGGGCGTACGAGCAGTACTTC.

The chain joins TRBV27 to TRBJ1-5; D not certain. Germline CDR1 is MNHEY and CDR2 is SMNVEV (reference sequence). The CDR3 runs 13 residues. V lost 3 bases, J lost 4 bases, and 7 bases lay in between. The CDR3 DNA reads TGTGCCAGCAGTTTTTCAGTGAATCAGCCCCAGCATTTT. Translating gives CASSFSVNQPQHF.

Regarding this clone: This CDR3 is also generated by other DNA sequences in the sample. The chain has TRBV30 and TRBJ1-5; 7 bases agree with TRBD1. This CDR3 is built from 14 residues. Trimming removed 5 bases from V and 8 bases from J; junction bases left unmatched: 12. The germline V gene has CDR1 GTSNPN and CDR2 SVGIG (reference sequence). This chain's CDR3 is CAWAARGSSKPQHF. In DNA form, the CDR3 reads TGTGCCTGGGCTGCCAGGGGGTCTAGTAAGCCCCAGCATTTT.

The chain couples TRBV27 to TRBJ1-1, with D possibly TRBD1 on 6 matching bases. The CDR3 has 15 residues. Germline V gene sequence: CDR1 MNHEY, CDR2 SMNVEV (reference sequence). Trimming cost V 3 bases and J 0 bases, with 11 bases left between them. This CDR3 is CASSFRGRVNTEAFF. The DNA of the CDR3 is TGTGCCAGCAGTTTCAGGGGACGAGTGAACACTGAAGCTTTCTTT.

The CDR3 region has the DNA TGTGCCAGCAGCCAAGGGTCTAGCGGGGGCCTCTACAATGAGCAGTTCTTC. Residues: CASSQGSSGGLYNEQFF. This chain uses TRBV4-2 with TRBJ2-1; 10 bases fit TRBD2. The germline V gene has CDR1 LGHNA and CDR2 YNFKEQ. This CDR3 is 17 amino acids long. V lost 1 base to trimming and J lost 3 bases; unmatched junction nucleotides: 6.

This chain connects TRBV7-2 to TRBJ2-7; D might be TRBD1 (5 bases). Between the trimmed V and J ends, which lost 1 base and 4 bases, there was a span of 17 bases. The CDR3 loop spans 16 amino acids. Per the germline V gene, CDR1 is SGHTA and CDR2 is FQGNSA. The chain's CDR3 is CASSLGNRRLSYEQYF. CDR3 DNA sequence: TGTGCCAGCAGCTTAGGTAACAGGCGACTCTCATACGAGCAGTACTTC.

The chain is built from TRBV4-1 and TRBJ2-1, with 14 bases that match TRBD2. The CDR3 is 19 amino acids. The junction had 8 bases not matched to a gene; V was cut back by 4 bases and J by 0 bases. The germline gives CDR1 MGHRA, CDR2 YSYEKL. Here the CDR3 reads CASSPGLAGVSISYNEQFF. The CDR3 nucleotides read TGCGCCAGCAGCCCGGGACTAGCGGGAGTTTCTATCTCCTACAATGAGCAGTTCTTC.

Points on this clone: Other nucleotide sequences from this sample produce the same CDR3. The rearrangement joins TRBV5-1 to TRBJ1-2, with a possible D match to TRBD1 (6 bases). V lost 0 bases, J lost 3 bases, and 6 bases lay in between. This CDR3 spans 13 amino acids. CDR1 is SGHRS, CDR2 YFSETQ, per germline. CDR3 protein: CASSLEGDYGYTF. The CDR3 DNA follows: TGCGCCAGCAGCTTGGAGGGGGACTATGGCTACACCTTC. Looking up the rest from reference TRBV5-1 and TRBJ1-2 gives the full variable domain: KAGVTQTPRYLIKTRGQQVTLSCSPISGHRSVSWYQQTPGQGLQFLFEYFSETQRNKGNFPGRFSGRQFSNSRSEMNVSTLELGDSALYLCASSLEGDYGYTFGSGTRLTVV.

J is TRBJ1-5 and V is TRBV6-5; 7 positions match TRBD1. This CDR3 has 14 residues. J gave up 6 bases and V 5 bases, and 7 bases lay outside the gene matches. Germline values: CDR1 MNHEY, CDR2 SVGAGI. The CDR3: CASSTDRDGQPQHF. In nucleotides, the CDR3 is TGTGCCAGCAGTACTGACAGGGATGGTCAGCCCCAGCATTTT.

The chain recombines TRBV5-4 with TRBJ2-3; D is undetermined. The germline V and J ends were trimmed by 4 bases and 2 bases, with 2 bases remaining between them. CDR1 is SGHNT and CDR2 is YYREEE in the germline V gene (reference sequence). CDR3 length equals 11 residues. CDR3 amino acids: CASSLTDTQYF. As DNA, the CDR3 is TGTGCCAGCAGCCTCACAGATACGCAGTATTTT.

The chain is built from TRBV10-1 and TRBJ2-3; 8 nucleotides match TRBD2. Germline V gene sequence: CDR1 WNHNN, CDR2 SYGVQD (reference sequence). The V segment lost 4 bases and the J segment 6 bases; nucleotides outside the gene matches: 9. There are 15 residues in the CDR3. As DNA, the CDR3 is TGCGCCAGCAGTGCCGGGGGGGCCCAAGCCGATACGCAGTATTTT. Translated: CASSAGGAQADTQYF.

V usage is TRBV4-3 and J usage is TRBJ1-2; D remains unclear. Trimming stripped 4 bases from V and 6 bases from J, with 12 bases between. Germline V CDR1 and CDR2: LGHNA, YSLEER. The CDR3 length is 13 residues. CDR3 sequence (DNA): TGCGCCAGCAGCCCGCGGGTGGGAGATGGCTACACCTTC. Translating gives CASSPRVGDGYTF.

CDR3 amino acids: CASSQDRGRGTEAFF. DNA for the CDR3: TGCGCCAGCAGCCAGGACAGGGGGCGAGGGACTGAAGCTTTCTTT. The chain employs TRBV4-1 and TRBJ1-1; 11 bases agree with TRBD1. V dropped 3 bases and J dropped 5; count of bases not matched to a gene: 5. The germline CDR1 and CDR2 sequences are MGHRA and YSYEKL. The CDR3 runs 15 residues.

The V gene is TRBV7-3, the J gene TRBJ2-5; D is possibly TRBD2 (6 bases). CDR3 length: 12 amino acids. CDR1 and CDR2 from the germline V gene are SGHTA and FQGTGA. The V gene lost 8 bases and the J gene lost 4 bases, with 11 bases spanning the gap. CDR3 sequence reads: CASGGVGETQYF. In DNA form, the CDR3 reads TGTGCCAGCGGAGGGGTTGGAGAGACCCAGTACTTC. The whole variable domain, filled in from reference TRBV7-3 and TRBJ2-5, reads GAGVSQTPSNKVTEKGKYVELRCDPISGHTALYWYRQSLGQGPEFLIYFQGTGAADDSGLPNDRFFAVRPEGSVSTLKIQRTERGDSAVYLCASGGVGETQYFGPGTRLLVL.

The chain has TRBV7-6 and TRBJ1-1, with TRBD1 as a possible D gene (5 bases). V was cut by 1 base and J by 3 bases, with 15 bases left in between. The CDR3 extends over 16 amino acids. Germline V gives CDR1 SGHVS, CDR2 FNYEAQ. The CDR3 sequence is CASSLEQDGWYTEAFF. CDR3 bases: TGTGCCAGCAGCTTAGAACAGGATGGGTGGTACACTGAAGCTTTCTTT. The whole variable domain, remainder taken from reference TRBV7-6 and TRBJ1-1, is GAGVSQSPRYKVTKRGQDVALRCDPISGHVSLYWYRQALGQGPEFLTYFNYEAQQDKSGLPNDRFSAERPEGSISTLTIQRTEQRDSAMYRCASSLEQDGWYTEAFFGQGTRLTVV.